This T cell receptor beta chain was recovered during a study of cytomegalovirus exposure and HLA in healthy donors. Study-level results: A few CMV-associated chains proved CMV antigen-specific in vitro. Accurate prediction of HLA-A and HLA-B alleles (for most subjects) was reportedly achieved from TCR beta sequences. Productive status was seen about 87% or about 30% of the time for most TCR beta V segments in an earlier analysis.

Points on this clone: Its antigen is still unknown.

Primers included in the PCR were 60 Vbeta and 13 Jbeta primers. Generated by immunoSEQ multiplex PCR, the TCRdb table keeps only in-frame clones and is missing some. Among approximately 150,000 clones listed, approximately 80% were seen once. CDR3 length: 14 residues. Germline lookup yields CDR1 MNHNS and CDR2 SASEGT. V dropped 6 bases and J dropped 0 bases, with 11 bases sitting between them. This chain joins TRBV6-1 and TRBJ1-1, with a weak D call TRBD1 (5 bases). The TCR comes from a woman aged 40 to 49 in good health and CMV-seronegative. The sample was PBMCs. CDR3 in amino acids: CASSFDSLNTEAFF. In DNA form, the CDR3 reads TGTGCCAGCAGCTTCGACAGCCTGAACACTGAAGCTTTCTTT.